This is a list of T cell receptor beta chains from one sample in a study of OX40 agonist ivuxolimab in advanced cancers. The data were produced by immunoSEQ multiplex PCR, yet TCRdb's version contains in-frame clones alone and is incomplete. This table has tens of thousands of clones, approximately 85% appearing once. The sequenced sample was CD4+ or CD8+ T cells sorted from blood, obtained in a trial of the OX40 agonist ivuxolimab. These receptors came from an adult with an advanced solid tumor such as melanoma, head and neck, liver or kidney cancer. The CDR3 runs from the conserved cysteine through the conserved F or W. The order of the fields is V gene, D gene, J gene, CDR3 length, CDR3 DNA, CDR3 protein. A D gene is named only where the DNA matches it firmly.

v_call: TRBV5-1
d_call: -
j_call: TRBJ1-1
cdr3_length: 16
cdr3_nt: TGCGCCAGCAGCAGAACGACGGGGGGCATGAACACTGAAGCTTTCTTT
cdr3_aa: CASSRTTGGMNTEAFF

v_call: TRBV10-3
d_call: TRBD1
j_call: TRBJ1-4
cdr3_length: 14
cdr3_nt: TGTGCCATCAGTCCCGGGACAGGAGATGAAAAACTGTTTTTT
cdr3_aa: CAISPGTGDEKLFF

v_call: TRBV21-1
d_call: -
j_call: TRBJ2-1
cdr3_length: 16
cdr3_nt: TGTGCCAGCAGCAAAGTTACTAGCGGGGGGTTCAATGAGCAGTTCTTC
cdr3_aa: CASSKVTSGGFNEQFF

v_call: TRBV7-8
d_call: -
j_call: TRBJ1-2
cdr3_length: 11
cdr3_nt: TGTGCCAGTAGCCCCGGAGATGGCTACACCTTC
cdr3_aa: CASSPGDGYTF

v_call: TRBV7-8
d_call: -
j_call: TRBJ2-5
cdr3_length: 12
cdr3_nt: TGTGCCAGCAGCCAAGGGGACGAGACCCAGTACTTC
cdr3_aa: CASSQGDETQYF

v_call: TRBV7-9
d_call: -
j_call: TRBJ1-1
cdr3_length: 14
cdr3_nt: TGTGCCAGCATCTTATCAGGGTTTCACACTGAAGCTTTCTTT
cdr3_aa: CASILSGFHTEAFF

v_call: TRBV15
d_call: -
j_call: TRBJ1-2
cdr3_length: 13
cdr3_nt: TGTGCCACCAGCTTAGAGGGGGACTATGGCTACACCTTC
cdr3_aa: CATSLEGDYGYTF

v_call: TRBV19
d_call: -
j_call: TRBJ1-3
cdr3_length: 16
cdr3_nt: TGTGCCAGTAGTCCGGGACGGCCTCTCTCTGGAAACACCATATATTTT
cdr3_aa: CASSPGRPLSGNTIYF

v_call: TRBV2
d_call: -
j_call: TRBJ2-1
cdr3_length: 12
cdr3_nt: TGTGCCAGCAGGGGCCCTTCTCGGGAGCAGTTCTTC
cdr3_aa: CASRGPSREQFF

v_call: TRBV5-1
d_call: TRBD1
j_call: TRBJ1-3
cdr3_length: 16
cdr3_nt: TGCGCCAGCAGCGCCGGACAGGGGGCGATGGGAAACACCATATATTTT
cdr3_aa: CASSAGQGAMGNTIYF

v_call: TRBV28
d_call: TRBD1
j_call: TRBJ1-1
cdr3_length: 15
cdr3_nt: TGTGCCAGCAGTGCGGCACAGGGGCAGGGGACTGAAGCTTTCTTT
cdr3_aa: CASSAAQGQGTEAFF